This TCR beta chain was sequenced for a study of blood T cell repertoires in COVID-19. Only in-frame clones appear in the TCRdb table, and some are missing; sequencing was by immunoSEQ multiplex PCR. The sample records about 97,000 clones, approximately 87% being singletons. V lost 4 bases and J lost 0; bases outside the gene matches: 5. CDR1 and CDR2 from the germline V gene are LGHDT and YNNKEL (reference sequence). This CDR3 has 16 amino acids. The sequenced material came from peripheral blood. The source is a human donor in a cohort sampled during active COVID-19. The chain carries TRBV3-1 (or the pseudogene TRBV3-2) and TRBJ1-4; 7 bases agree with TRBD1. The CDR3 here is CASSPDRRPTNEKLFF. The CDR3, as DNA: TGTGCCAGCAGCCCGGACAGGAGACCAACTAATGAAAAACTGTTTTTT.